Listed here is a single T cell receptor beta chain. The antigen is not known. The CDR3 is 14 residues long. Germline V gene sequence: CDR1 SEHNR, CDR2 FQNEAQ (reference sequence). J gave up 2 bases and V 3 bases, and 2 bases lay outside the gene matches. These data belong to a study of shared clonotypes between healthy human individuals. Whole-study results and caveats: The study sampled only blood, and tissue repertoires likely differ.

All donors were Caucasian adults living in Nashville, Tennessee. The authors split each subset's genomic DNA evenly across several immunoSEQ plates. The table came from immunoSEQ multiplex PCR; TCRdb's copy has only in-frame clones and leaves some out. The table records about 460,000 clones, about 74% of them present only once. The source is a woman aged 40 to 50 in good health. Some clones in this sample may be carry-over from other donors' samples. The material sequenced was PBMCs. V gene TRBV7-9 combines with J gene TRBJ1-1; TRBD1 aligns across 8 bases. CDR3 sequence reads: CASSFGQGNTEAFF. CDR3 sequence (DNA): TGTGCCAGCAGCTTTGGACAGGGCAACACTGAAGCTTTCTTT.